This TCR beta chain is drawn from a study of blood T cells in healthy people across ages (dated by TCRdb to 2013 to 2016). Study-level background: Template switching captured roughly one uniquely barcoded TCR beta cDNA molecule per two T cells in model experiments. Using deep sequencing normalized with unique cDNA molecular identifiers, the study measured how TCR beta repertoire diversity changes with age. The donors were split into four age groups: young (average roughly 15 years), middle-aged (39), aged (more than 60) and long-lived (approximately 89). Donors of different ages were randomly distributed across sequencing lanes to avoid experimental bias. For two donors (one aged 18 to 29 and one aged 80 or older), the study analyzed two additional independent replicas of 1 million unique cDNA reads from the same blood draw. Overall study outcomes, separate from this receptor: Estimates of total diversity from one million sequenced T cells were regarded as lower bounds and underestimates. Because donor CMV infection status was unknown, age-related changes in expanded clonotypes were potentially confounded. The long-lived group showed more naive CD4+ T cells, fewer expanded clones and increased TCR diversity than the aged group, suggesting age selection. Bulk unsorted PBMC profiling prevented conclusive comparison of naive and antigen-experienced compartments. Observed TCR beta diversity per million T cells fell roughly linearly with age, and a significant reduction was already apparent by age around 40. Observed TCR beta diversity correlated strongly with the percentage of naive T cells measured by flow cytometry.

Receptors were amplified or captured by 5' RACE. The run used an Illumina HiSeq 2500. A second PCR of roughly 7 to 11 cycles was performed with a sample-barcoded 5' primer and a J-beta primer mix. A template-switch 5' adaptor carrying 12 random nucleotides introduced a unique molecular identifier onto each TCR beta cDNA molecule. Each sample yielded at least 2.5 million CDR3-containing paired-end reads. First-strand cDNA synthesis was performed from all RNA using the Mint cDNA synthesis kit, with priming by a TRBC-specific oligonucleotide. All cDNA was treated with uracil-DNA glycosylase and then went through a first 18-cycle PCR with the universal primers M1SS and BC2_uni_R. The original methods were these. Each sample was normalized by randomly selecting 1 million high-quality reads, each carrying a distinct molecular identifier. Reads sharing molecular identifiers were discarded rather than binned into consensus sequences. MiTCR, with a Q25 quality threshold and the strictest error-elimination algorithm, was used for CDR3 identification, clonotype clustering and error correction. A nonparametric unseen species model using Euler transformation provided a lower-bound estimate of total TCR beta diversity. The raw public data were reprocessed by TCRdb itself: fastp quality trimming at Q25, MiXCR clonotype calling, in-frame beta chains only. CDR3 protein sequences are deduplicated, and each keeps its most common genes and DNA. The V and J calls were not made by the authors but by TCRdb's processing. The sample table holds approximately 350,000 distinct CDR3 sequences, of which approximately 52% were seen once. In total, the top ten clones hold 45% to 65% of the sample.

As to this clonotype: The antigen it recognizes is unknown. No base qualities exist here, and no much larger clone lies one base off it.

Systemically healthy Caucasian individuals from Russia, 35 to 50 in total and aged about 6 to 90 years, were included as donors. Each donor gave about 9.7 milliliters of peripheral blood, drawn into EDTA-treated Vacutainer tubes. PBMCs were isolated by Ficoll-Paque density-gradient centrifugation, with at least 6.5 million obtained per sample. Trizol reagent was used to extract total RNA from the PBMCs, yielding at least 5.5 micrograms per sample. Naive CD45RAhigh/CD27high T cell percentages were measured by flow cytometry on a PBMC aliquot from every donor. Looking up the germline V gene (reference sequence) yields CDR1 LNHDA and CDR2 SQIVND. V trim: 5 bases; J trim: 4 bases; unmatched bases: 6. Its CDR3 holds 15 amino acids, cysteine through phenylalanine. Only the CDR3 DNA stays, 45 bases, in frame from base 1.

The rearranged chain carries TRBV19 and TRBJ2-3; the central 10 bases match TRBD1. The sequenced sample consisted of blood. This TCR was recovered from a man in his sixties in good health. The CDR3: CASSGGTGVADTQYF. In nucleotides, the sequence is TGTGCCAGTAGTGGCGGGACAGGGGTTGCAGATACGCAGTATTTT.